This T cell receptor (beta chain) came from a study of T cell repertoires in cytomegalovirus infection. Per germline, CDR1 SGHAT and CDR2 FQNNGV. CDR3 length: 15 residues. V was cut by 5 bases and J by 0 bases, with 12 bases left in between. Each CDR3 protein is one row after TCRdb ran MiXCR on the reads. In the table there are about 310,000 distinct CDR3 sequences, under 20% of which are singletons. The receptor was isolated from a human donor in good health (CMV status not recorded). Some clones in this sample may be carry-over from other donors' samples. Sequencing input: PBMCs. This chain joins TRBV11-2 and TRBJ2-3; a weak D match, TRBD1 (6 bases). The CDR3 region is CASSPRDISTDTQYF. CDR3 in DNA: TGTGCCAGCAGCCCCCGGGACATTAGCACAGATACGCAGTATTTT.